This TCR beta chain emerged from a study of cytomegalovirus exposure and HLA in healthy donors. Study-wide findings and caveats: Previous analysis showed most TCR beta V segments were productive about 90% or about 30% of the time.

Healthy individuals who donated bone marrow served as the donors. The PCR contained 60 Vbeta and 13 Jbeta primers. Repertoires were generated with immunoSEQ multiplex PCR, while TCRdb's copy carries only in-frame clones and drops some. Seen here are over 120,000 clones, 80% observed once, and the top ten hold roughly 4.5%. The germline V gene has CDR1 SGHAT and CDR2 FQNNGV. V trimming: 5 bases; J trimming: 7 bases; junction bases outside the gene matches: 6. The CDR3 is made up of 13 amino acids. This clone has just a few counts. As yet, its antigen is unknown. The sequenced sample was PBMCs. The TCR was taken from a man between 35 and 55 years old in good health and CMV-seronegative. The chain links TRBV11-2 to TRBJ2-7, with 9 bases identical to TRBD1. The CDR3 DNA reads TGTGCCAGCAGCGCGGGACAGGGCAGGGAGCAGTACTTC. Encoded protein: CASSAGQGREQYF.